This T cell receptor (beta chain) was captured by sequencing in a study of tissue T cells after allogeneic stem cell transplantation. Produced via immunoSEQ multiplex PCR; TCRdb's table is partial and in-frame only. Of more than 9,000 clones listed, less than 85% are singletons. Study-wide results and limits: In patients and mice, blood and spleen missed much of tissue repertoire.

Concerning this clone: Its antigen is unidentified.

The CDR3 is made up of 13 amino acids. Trimming shortened V by 7 bases and J by 4 bases, and 13 bases separated the two germline ends. Looked up from germline, CDR1 is MNHEY and CDR2 is SVGAGI. This chain links TRBV6-5 with TRBJ1-2; D remains unclear. The clonotype was recovered from a woman aged 18 to 55 with breast cancer. The sequencing here drew on tissue from the right colon, taken at autopsy. The chain's CDR3 is CASMASWVYGYTF. CDR3 in DNA: TGTGCCAGCATGGCTTCCTGGGTCTATGGCTACACCTTC.